The clone carrying this T cell receptor beta chain was found a few times. Its antigen is currently unknown. Template switching with 5'RACE generated the TCR cDNA and added a universal primer site and UMIs. MiXCR, run by TCRdb on the 5' RACE reads, gives a single entry per CDR3 protein. The sample records approximately 300,000 distinct CDR3 sequences, 6.8% being singletons. This sample was included in a study of T cells after yellow fever vaccination. Study-level points and caveats: Booster samples showed a return of most primary-vaccination clones (roughly 96% CD4, 85% to 90% CD8). The appearance of a small share of clonotypes in both CD4 and CD8 compartments was observed. One caveat is that FACS-sorted repertoires could contain abundant clonotypes contaminating from the bulk population.

Trimming stripped 3 bases from V and 4 bases from J, with 10 bases between. The length of the CDR3 is 15 residues. The J gene is TRBJ1-6, the V gene TRBV12-3 or TRBV12-4; D is unclear. The TCR sequence derives from a man between 18 and 35 years old who received the YFV17D yellow fever vaccine. Specimen: PBMCs, collected around 45 days after the first yellow fever vaccination. The CDR3 loop is CASSFQPEYNSPLHF. The CDR3 coding sequence is TGTGCCAGCAGTTTTCAGCCAGAATATAATTCACCCCTCCACTTT.